This T cell receptor beta chain was identified during a study of shared clonotypes between healthy human individuals. Sequencing was performed with immunoSEQ multiplex PCR; in TCRdb, only in-frame clones are kept and a portion is missing. Here the sample spans about 380,000 clones, around 96% being singletons. Specimen: memory CD8+ T cells sorted from blood. Subset described: CD45RO+ cells pooled with CCR7-negative TemRA cells. This clonotype was obtained from a man aged 25 to 40 in good health.

The DNA for the CDR3 is TGTGCCAGCAGTCAATTACCACTAGCGGGAGAAGGCACAGATACGCAGTATTTT. This gives the protein CASSQLPLAGEGTDTQYF. The rearrangement links TRBV28 to TRBJ2-3; 11 bases agree with TRBD2. J lost 1 base, V lost 5 bases, and 11 bases had no gene match. Germline CDR1 is MDHEN and CDR2 is SYDVKM. The CDR3 has 18 residues.